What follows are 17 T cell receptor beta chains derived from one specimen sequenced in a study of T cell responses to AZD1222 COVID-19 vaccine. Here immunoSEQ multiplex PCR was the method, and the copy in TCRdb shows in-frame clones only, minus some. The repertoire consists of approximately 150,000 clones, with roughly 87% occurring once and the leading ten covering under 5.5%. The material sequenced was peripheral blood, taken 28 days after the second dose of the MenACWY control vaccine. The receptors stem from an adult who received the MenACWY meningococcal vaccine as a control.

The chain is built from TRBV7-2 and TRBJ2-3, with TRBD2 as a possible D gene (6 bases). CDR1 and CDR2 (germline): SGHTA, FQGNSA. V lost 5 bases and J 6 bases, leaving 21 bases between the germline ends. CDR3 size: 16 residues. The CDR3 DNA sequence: TGTGCCAGCAGCGTAACCCGGGCCCAACGGGGGGATACGCAGTATTTT. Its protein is CASSVTRAQRGDTQYF.

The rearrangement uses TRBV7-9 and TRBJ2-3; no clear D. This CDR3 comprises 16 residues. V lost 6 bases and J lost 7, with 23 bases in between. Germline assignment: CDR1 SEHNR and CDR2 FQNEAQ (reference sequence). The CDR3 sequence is CASRPARSTPRNTQYF. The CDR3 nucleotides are TGTGCCAGCAGACCTGCCCGTAGTACCCCCCGGAATACGCAGTATTTT.

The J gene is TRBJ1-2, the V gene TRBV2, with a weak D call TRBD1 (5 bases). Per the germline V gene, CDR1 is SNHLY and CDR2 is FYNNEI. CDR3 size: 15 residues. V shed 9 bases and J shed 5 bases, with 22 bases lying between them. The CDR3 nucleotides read TGTGCCAGTAGGACCACCACGGGACGGATATATGGCTACACCTTC. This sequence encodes CASRTTTGRIYGYTF.

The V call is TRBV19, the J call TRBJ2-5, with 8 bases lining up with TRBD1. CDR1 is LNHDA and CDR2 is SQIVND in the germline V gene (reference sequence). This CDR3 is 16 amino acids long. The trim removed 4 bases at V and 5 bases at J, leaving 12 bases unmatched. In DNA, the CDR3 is TGTGCCAGTAGTACTCTTCCTCGACAGGGGACGGAGACCCAGTACTTC. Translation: CASSTLPRQGTETQYF.

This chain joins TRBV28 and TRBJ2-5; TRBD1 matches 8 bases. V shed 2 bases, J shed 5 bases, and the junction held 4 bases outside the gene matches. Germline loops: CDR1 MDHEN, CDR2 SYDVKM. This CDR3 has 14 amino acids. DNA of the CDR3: TGTGCCAGCAGTTTACCGGACAGGGTCGAGACCCAGTACTTC. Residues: CASSLPDRVETQYF.

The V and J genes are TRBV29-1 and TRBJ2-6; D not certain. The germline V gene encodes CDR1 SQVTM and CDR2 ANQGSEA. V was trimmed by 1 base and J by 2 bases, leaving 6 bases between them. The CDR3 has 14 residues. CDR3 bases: TGCAGCGTTGAAGGGGGAACTGGGGCCAACGTCCTGACTTTC. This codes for CSVEGGTGANVLTF. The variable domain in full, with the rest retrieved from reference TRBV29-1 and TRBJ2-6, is SAVISQKPSRDICQRGTSLTIQCQVDSQVTMMFWYRQQPGQSLTLIATANQGSEATYESGFVIDKFPISRPNLTFSTLTVSNMSPEDSSIYLCSVEGGTGANVLTFGAGSRLTVL.

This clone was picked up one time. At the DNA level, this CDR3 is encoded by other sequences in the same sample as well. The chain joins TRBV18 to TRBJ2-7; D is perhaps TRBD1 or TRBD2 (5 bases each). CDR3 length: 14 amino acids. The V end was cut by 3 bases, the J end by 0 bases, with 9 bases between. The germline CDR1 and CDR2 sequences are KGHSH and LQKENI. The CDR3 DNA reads TGTGCCAGCTCACCTGGGACGGTCTCCTACGAGCAGTACTTC. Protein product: CASSPGTVSYEQYF.

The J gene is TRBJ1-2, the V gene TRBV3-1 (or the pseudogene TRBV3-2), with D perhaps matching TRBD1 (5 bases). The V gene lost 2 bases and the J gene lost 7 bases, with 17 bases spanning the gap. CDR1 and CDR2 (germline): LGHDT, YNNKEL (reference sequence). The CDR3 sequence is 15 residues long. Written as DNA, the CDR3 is TGTGCCAGCAGCCAAACCCTACAACCGGGGGGTGGCTACACCTTC. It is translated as CASSQTLQPGGGYTF.

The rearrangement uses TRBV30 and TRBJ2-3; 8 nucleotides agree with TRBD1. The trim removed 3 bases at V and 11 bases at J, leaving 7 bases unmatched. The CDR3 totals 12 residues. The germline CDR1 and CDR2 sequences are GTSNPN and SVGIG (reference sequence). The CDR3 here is CAWSGQGFLQYF. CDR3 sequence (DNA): TGTGCCTGGAGCGGACAGGGCTTCTTGCAGTATTTT.

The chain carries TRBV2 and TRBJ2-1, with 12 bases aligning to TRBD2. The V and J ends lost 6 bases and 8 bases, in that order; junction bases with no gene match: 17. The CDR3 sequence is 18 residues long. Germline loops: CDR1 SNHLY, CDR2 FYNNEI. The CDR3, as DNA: TGTGCCAGCAGGATAGGTAGACTAGCGGGAGTTCGGGGCTATGAGCAGTTCTTC. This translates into CASRIGRLAGVRGYEQFF.

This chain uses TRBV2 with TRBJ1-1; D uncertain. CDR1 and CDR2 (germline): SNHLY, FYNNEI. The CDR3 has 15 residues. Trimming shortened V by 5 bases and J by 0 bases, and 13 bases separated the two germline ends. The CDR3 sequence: CASSYSDPMNTEAFF. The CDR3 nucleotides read TGTGCCAGCAGTTACTCAGATCCCATGAACACTGAAGCTTTCTTT.

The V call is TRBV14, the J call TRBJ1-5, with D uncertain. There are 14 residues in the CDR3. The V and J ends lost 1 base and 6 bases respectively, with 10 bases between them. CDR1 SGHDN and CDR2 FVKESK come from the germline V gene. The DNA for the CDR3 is TGTGCCAGCAGCCAAGGAGGCGGGATTCAGCCCCAGCATTTT. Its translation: CASSQGGGIQPQHF.

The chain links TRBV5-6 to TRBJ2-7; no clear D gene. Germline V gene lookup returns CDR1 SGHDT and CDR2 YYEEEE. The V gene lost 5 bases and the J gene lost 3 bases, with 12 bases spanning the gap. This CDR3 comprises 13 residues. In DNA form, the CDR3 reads TGTGCCAGCAGTTCCGGCCCCGTCTACGAGCAGTACTTC. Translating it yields CASSSGPVYEQYF.

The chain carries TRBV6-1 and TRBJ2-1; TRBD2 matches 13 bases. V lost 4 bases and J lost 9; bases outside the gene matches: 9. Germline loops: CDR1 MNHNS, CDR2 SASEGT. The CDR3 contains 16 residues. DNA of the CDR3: TGTGCCAGCAGTGGGTTACTAGCGGGGGGGCAATTTGAGCAGTTCTTC. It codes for CASSGLLAGGQFEQFF.

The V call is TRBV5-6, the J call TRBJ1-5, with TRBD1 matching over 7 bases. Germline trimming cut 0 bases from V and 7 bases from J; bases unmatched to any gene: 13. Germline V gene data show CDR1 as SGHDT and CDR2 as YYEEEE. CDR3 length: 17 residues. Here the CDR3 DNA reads TGTGCCAGCAGCTTGGGATTAGGACAGGACAGGTACCAGCCCCAGCATTTT. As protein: CASSLGLGQDRYQPQHF.

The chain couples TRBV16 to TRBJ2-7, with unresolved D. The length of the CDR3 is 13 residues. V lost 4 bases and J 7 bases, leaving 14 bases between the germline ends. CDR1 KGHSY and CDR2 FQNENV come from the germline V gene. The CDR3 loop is CASSPLLRREQYF. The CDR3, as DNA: TGTGCCAGCAGCCCCCTCCTCAGGCGGGAGCAGTACTTC.

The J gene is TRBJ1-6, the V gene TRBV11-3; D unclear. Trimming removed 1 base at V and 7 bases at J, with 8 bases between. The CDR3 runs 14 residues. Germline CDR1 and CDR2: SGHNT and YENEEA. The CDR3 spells CASSLGGNNSPLHF. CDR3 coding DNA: TGTGCCAGCAGCTTAGGGGGAAACAATTCACCCCTCCACTTT.